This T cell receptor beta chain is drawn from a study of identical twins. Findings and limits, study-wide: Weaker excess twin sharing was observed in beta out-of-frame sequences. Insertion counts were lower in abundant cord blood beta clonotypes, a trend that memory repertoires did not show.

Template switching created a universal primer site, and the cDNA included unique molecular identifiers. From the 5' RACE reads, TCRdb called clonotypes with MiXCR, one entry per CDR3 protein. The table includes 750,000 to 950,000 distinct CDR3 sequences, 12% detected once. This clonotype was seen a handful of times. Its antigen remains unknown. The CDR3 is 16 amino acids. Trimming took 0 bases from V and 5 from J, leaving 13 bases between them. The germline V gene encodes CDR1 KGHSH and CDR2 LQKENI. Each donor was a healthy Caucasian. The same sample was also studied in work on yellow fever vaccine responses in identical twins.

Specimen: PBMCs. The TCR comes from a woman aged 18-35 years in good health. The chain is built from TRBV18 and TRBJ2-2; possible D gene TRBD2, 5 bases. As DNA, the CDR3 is TGTGCCAGCTCACCACCAATTGAGAGGGAGACCGGGGAGCTGTTTTTT. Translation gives CASSPPIERETGELFF.